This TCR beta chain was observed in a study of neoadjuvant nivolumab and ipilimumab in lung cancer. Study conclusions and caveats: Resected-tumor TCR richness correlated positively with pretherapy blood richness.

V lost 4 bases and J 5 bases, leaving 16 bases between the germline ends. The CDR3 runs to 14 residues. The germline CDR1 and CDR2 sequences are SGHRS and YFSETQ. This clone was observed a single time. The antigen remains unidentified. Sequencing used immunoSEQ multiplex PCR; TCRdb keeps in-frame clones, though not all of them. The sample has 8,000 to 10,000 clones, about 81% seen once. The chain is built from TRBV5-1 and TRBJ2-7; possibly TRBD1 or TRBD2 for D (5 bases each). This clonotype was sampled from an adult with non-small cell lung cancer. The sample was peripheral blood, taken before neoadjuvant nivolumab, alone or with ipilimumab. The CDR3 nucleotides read TGCGCCAGCAGCCTCCCTGGGGGTGCCCACGAGCAGTACTTC. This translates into CASSLPGGAHEQYF. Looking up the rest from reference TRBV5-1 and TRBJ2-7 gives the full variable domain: KAGVTQTPRYLIKTRGQQVTLSCSPISGHRSVSWYQQTPGQGLQFLFEYFSETQRNKGNFPGRFSGRQFSNSRSEMNVSTLELGDSALYLCASSLPGGAHEQYFGPGTRLTVT.